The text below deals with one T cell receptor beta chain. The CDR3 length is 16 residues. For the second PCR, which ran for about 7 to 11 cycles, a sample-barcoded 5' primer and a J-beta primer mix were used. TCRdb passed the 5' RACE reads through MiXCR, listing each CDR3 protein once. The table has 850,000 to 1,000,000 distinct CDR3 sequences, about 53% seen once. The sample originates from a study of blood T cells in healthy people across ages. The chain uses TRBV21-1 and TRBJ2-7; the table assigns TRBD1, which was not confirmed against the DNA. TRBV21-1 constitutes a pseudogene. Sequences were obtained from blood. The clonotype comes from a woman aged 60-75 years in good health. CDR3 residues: CASSKASGDSFYEQYF. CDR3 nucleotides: TGTGCCAGCAGCAAAGCTTCAGGGGACAGTTTCTACGAGCAGTACTTC.